Each of the 5 T cell receptor beta chains below was sequenced from the same sample in a study of T-cell memory formation after mild COVID-19 (dated by TCRdb to the early 2020s). Receptor amplification or capture employed 5' RACE. Sequencing was performed on an Illumina NovaSeq 6000. The raw public data were reprocessed by TCRdb itself: fastp quality trimming at Q25, MiXCR clonotype calling, in-frame beta chains only. Each CDR3 protein appears once, grouped with its most common genes and DNA. The sample table shows 350,000 or so distinct CDR3 sequences, and 10% to 15% are seen once. Of the sample, roughly 23% is held by the ten largest clones. The source material was PBMCs or a T cell subset sorted from them (not recorded which). The receptors come from a man between 18 and 29 years old who had mild COVID-19 (a few samples of this study predate the infection). The sample titles of this study are shuffled in the database, so cell type and time point are left out; the donor was told from shared clones.

This clonotype was seen a handful of times. The rearrangement joins TRBV7-2 to TRBJ2-1; D unclear. The length of the CDR3 is 16 residues. Germline lookup yields CDR1 SGHTA and CDR2 FQGNSA. V was cut by 2 bases and J by 2 bases, with 13 bases left in between. CDR3 sequence (DNA): TGTGCCAGCAGCTTATCGTGGGTGATCCCCTACAATGAGCAGTTCTTC. This encodes CASSLSWVIPYNEQFF.

V is TRBV14 and J is TRBJ2-7; 8 positions agree with TRBD1. The CDR3 loop spans 15 amino acids. The germline V gene has CDR1 SGHDN and CDR2 FVKESK. Germline trimming cut 4 bases from V and 3 bases from J; bases unmatched to any gene: 8. The CDR3 region is CASSLGTGPFYEQYF. Here the CDR3 DNA reads TGTGCCAGCAGCCTAGGGACAGGACCCTTCTACGAGCAGTACTTC.

The chain is built from TRBV6-5 and TRBJ1-1; D is possibly TRBD1 (5 bases). The CDR3 is 12 residues long. V was trimmed by 8 bases and J by 6 bases, leaving 13 bases between them. CDR1 and CDR2 from the germline V gene are MNHEY and SVGAGI. The CDR3 nucleotides are TGTGCCAGCCATGGGGGAGGCGCTGAAGCTTTCTTT. Translating it yields CASHGGGAEAFF.

This clonotype was observed a handful of times. This chain links TRBV25-1 with TRBJ2-3; 9 nucleotides match TRBD1. Germline V CDR1 and CDR2: MGHDK, SYGVNS. The CDR3 length is 12 residues. Trimming cost V 8 bases and J 5 bases; bases outside gene matches: 2. The CDR3 nucleotides read TGTGCCAGCGGACAGGGGTTAGATACGCAGTATTTT. This sequence encodes CASGQGLDTQYF.

This chain connects TRBV7-9 to TRBJ2-5, with D maybe TRBD2 (6 bases). The ends were cut back, 5 bases at V and 4 bases at J, with 11 bases in the middle. The length of the CDR3 is 13 residues. Germline lookup yields CDR1 SEHNR and CDR2 FQNEAQ (reference sequence). CDR3 sequence reads: CASSAGSGETQYF. DNA of the CDR3: TGTGCCAGCAGCGCGGGAAGTGGAGAGACCCAGTACTTC.